These T cell receptor beta chains were read from a single sample in a study of glioma-infiltrating T cells. TCRdb re-analysed the multiplex PCR reads in MiXCR, keeping a single row per CDR3 protein. The repertoire holds about 130,000 distinct CDR3 sequences, with approximately 24% as singletons. The sequenced sample consisted of glioma tissue, nonneoplastic brain tissue, or PBMCs (not recorded which). The receptors stem from a human donor with low-grade glioma or glioblastoma, undergoing nonglioma brain surgery, or in good health (not recorded which). The CDR3 runs from the conserved cysteine through the conserved F or W. The order of the fields is D gene, V gene, clone size, J gene, CDR3 protein, CDR3 DNA. The D gene is left open where the match is weak. Size values are once, few and many counts, or a class for expanded clones, and some rows have none.

>TRBD2|TRBV14|-|TRBJ2-1
CASSQESALAGVYNEQFF
TGTGCCAGCAGCCAAGAAAGCGCCCTAGCGGGGGTATACAATGAGCAGTTCTTC
>TRBD2|TRBV28|many|TRBJ2-5
CASSLFSPLLARETQYF
TGTGCCAGCAGTTTATTTTCCCCGTTACTAGCGCGCGAGACCCAGTACTTC
>-|TRBV7-9|many|TRBJ1-1
CASSPQTPGNTEAFF
TGTGCCAGCAGCCCTCAGACCCCGGGAAACACTGAAGCTTTCTTT
>TRBD2|TRBV28|many|TRBJ2-1
CASSFPRGGPNNEQFF
TGTGCCAGCAGTTTCCCCCGCGGGGGGCCGAACAATGAGCAGTTCTTC
>-|TRBV7-9|-|TRBJ1-1
CASSPGHPNTEAFF
TGTGCCAGCAGCCCGGGACACCCGAACACTGAAGCTTTCTTT
>TRBD2|TRBV11-1|few|TRBJ2-3
CASSLFGGGTDTQYF
TGTGCCAGCAGCTTGTTCGGGGGGGGCACAGATACGCAGTATTTT
>-|TRBV11-2|few|TRBJ1-2
CASSSQGFSNYGYTF
TGTGCCAGCAGCTCTCAGGGTTTTAGTAACTATGGCTACACCTTC
>-|TRBV12-3/TRBV12-4|few|TRBJ1-5
CASMLGSNQPQHF
TGTGCCAGCATGTTGGGGTCTAATCAGCCCCAGCATTTT
>TRBD2|TRBV4-1|-|TRBJ2-5
CASSRSGVQTQYF
TGCGCCAGCAGCCGTAGCGGGGTCCAGACCCAGTACTTC
>TRBD2|TRBV12-3/TRBV12-4|-|TRBJ2-3
CASSTGTSGGPTDTQYF
TGTGCCAGCAGCACTGGGACTAGCGGGGGGCCCACAGATACGCAGTATTTT
>TRBD1|TRBV12-3/TRBV12-4|-|TRBJ1-5
CASSLASGGQPQHF
TGTGCCAGCAGTTTGGCGTCAGGGGGACAGCCCCAGCATTTT
>-|TRBV20-1|few|TRBJ1-6
CSAHPWASDYNSPLHF
TGCAGTGCTCACCCATGGGCGAGTGATTATAATTCACCCCTCCACTTT
>TRBD2|TRBV20-1|many|TRBJ2-1
CSARVAGGNEQFF
TGCAGTGCTAGGGTAGCGGGAGGGAATGAGCAGTTCTTC
>-|TRBV6-6|-|TRBJ2-5
CASSYPTRPGHQETQYF
TGTGCCAGCAGTTACCCTACTCGGCCGGGACATCAAGAGACCCAGTACTTC
>-|TRBV29-1|few|TRBJ2-1
CSVEDRLLAGDEQFF
TGCAGCGTTGAAGATCGGTTACTAGCTGGGGATGAGCAGTTCTTC
>TRBD1|TRBV20-1|few|TRBJ1-2
CSTSGQGGNYGYTF
TGCAGTACTAGCGGACAGGGTGGTAACTATGGCTACACCTTC
>TRBD2|TRBV27|many|TRBJ2-3
CASSLLGTRVDTQYF
TGTGCCAGCAGTTTATTGGGGACTAGGGTCGATACGCAGTATTTT
>-|TRBV20-1|few|TRBJ2-2
CSARGHVANTGELFF
TGCAGTGCTAGAGGACATGTCGCGAACACCGGGGAGCTGTTTTTT
>-|TRBV7-9|-|TRBJ1-2
CASSPGTSAGYGHTF
TGTGCCAGCAGCCCCGGGACCTCCGCGGGCTATGGCCACACCTTC
>-|TRBV4-1|few|TRBJ2-3
CASSQGVGTDTQYF
TGCGCCAGCAGCCAGGGGGTGGGCACAGATACGCAGTATTTT